The 6 T cell receptor beta chains listed next were all sequenced from one sample in a study of beta chain features in type 1 diabetes (dated by TCRdb to between 2018 and 2020). General findings and caveats noted by the study authors: Type 1 diabetes patients showed a moderate but significant shortening of TCRB CDR3 length in all four CD4+ subsets.

Their recognized antigens are unknown. The library was made by the immunoSEQ multiplex PCR assay. The High Capacity cDNA Reverse Transcription Kit was used to reverse transcribe all of the isolated RNA, meaning that expressed TCRB transcripts were what got sequenced. Here the immuneACCESS table is served through TCRdb, limited to in-frame sequences with V and J called. Missing clones are a known gap in these copies; in checked studies unresolved V genes cover under half, and the rest lacks a known reason. Counted in this sample were roughly 330,000 clones; approximately 12% of them appeared once. The ten largest clones capture roughly 0.015% of the sample. Sequenced sample: naive CD4+ T cells from blood. This specimen's cell subset or site label, interpreted: true naive CD4+ T cells. The receptors derive from a woman under 30 with type 1 diabetes.

V gene TRBV7-2 combines with J gene TRBJ2-5, with TRBD2 matching over 11 bases. J was trimmed by 3 bases and V by 1 base; bases with no gene match: 4. In germline, CDR1 is SGHTA, CDR2 FQGNSA. The CDR3 has 16 residues. The CDR3 bases are TGTGCCAGCAGCTTAGATATAGCGGGAGGGAAAGAGACCCAGTACTTC. Its translation is CASSLDIAGGKETQYF.

This clone was detected a few times. The chain links TRBV29-1 to TRBJ2-1; TRBD1 matches 8 bases. Germline V lookup: CDR1 SQVTM, CDR2 ANQGSEA. V dropped 3 bases and J dropped 0; count of bases not matched to a gene: 4. The CDR3 contains 15 residues. The CDR3 loop is CSVDTGTGSYNEQFF. As DNA, the CDR3 is TGCAGCGTTGATACCGGGACAGGCTCCTACAATGAGCAGTTCTTC.

V gene TRBV5-1 combines with J gene TRBJ2-1, with 13 bases identical to TRBD2. V shed 2 bases, J shed 7 bases, and the junction held 9 bases outside the gene matches. The CDR3 covers 17 residues. CDR1 SGHRS and CDR2 YFSETQ come from the germline V gene. CDR3 in DNA: TGCGCCAGCAGCTTTATACCCCAGACTAGCGGGAGGAATGAGCAGTTCTTC. Amino acid sequence: CASSFIPQTSGRNEQFF.

This chain connects TRBV7-9 to TRBJ2-1; TRBD1 matches 9 bases. The V and J ends lost 4 bases and 4 bases, in that order; junction bases with no gene match: 17. The CDR3 runs 19 residues. CDR1 SEHNR and CDR2 FQNEAQ come from the germline V gene (reference sequence). CDR3 residues: CASSSRVGQGGGSYNEQFF. DNA for the CDR3: TGTGCCAGCAGCTCCCGTGTGGGACAGGGTGGAGGATCGTACAATGAGCAGTTCTTC.

V is TRBV5-1 and J is TRBJ2-7; 10 bases are a match to TRBD1. The CDR3 is 14 residues long. Germline CDR1 SGHRS, CDR2 YFSETQ. The J segment lost 6 bases and the V segment lost 0 bases, leaving 3 bases of the junction unmatched. CDR3 residues: CASSLGQGAFEQYF. The CDR3 DNA sequence: TGCGCCAGCAGCTTGGGACAGGGGGCTTTCGAGCAGTACTTC.

This chain connects TRBV18 to TRBJ2-3, with D perhaps TRBD2 (5 bases). Per the germline V gene, CDR1 is KGHSH and CDR2 is LQKENI. This CDR3 is 12 amino acids long. The V and J ends lost 5 bases and 9 bases respectively, with 12 bases between them. CDR3 sequence (DNA): TGTGCCAGCTCAACATCGGAGGAAACGCAGTATTTT. Encoded protein: CASSTSEETQYF. The variable domain in full, with the rest retrieved from reference TRBV18 and TRBJ2-3, is NAGVMQNPRHLVRRRGQEARLRCSPMKGHSHVYWYRQLPEEGLKFMVYLQKENIIDESGMPKERFSAEFPKEGPSILRIQQVVRGDSAAYFCASSTSEETQYFGPGTRLTVL.